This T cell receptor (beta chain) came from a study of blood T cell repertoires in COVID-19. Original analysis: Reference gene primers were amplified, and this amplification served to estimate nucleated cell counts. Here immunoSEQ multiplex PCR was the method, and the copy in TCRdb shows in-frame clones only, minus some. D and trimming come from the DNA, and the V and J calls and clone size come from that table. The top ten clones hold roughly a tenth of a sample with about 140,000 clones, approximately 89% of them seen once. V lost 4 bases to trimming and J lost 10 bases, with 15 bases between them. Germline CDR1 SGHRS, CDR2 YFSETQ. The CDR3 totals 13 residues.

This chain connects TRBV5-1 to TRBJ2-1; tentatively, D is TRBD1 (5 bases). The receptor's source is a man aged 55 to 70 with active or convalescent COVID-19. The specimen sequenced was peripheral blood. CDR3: CASSGYQGYEQFF. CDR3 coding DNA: TGCGCCAGCAGCGGATATCAGGGCTACGAGCAGTTCTTC.